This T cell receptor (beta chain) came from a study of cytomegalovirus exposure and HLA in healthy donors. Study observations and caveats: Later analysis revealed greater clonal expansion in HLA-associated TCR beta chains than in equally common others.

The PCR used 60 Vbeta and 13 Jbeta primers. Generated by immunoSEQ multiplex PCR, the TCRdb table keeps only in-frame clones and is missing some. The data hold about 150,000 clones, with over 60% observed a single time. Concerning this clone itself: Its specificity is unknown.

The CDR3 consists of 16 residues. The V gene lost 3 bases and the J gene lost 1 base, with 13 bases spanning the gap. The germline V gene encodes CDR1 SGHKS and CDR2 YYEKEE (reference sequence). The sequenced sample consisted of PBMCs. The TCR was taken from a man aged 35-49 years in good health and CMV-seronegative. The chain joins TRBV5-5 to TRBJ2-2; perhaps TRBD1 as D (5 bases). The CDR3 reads CASSSLAGQNTGELFF. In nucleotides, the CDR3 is TGTGCCAGCAGCTCCCTTGCCGGACAGAACACCGGGGAGCTGTTTTTT.